The TCR beta chain under discussion was sequenced for a study of vaccination and CD4 T cells after COVID-19. The overall study: Post-diagnosis, post-COVID samples were collected after a median around 97 days, ranging 35 to 161.

This clonotype is categorized as medium-sized. What it binds is unknown. The study sequenced cultured CD4+ T cell DNA using the Oncomine TCR Beta short-read assay. TCRdb independently ran MiXCR on the PCR reads; one entry per CDR3 protein. The data show about 8,100 distinct CDR3 sequences, with roughly 53% seen just once and approximately 13% held by the top ten. The V and J ends lost 6 bases and 0 bases respectively, with 8 bases between them. In germline, CDR1 is MNHNS, CDR2 SASEGT. CDR3 length: 13 amino acids. The treatment was: roughly nine-day PBMC culture with coronavirus spike peptide pools or control peptides (ViraFEST assay). Prior to the COVID-19 pandemic (2011-2018), the unexposed donor's CD4+ T cells were collected.

This sequence was found in a human donor in good health. The source material was CD4+ T cells from blood, cultured in vitro. The chain carries TRBV6-1 and TRBJ1-1; no clear D gene. CDR3 DNA: TGTGCCAGCAGAAGGGTGATGAACACTGAAGCTTTCTTT. It yields the protein CASRRVMNTEAFF.